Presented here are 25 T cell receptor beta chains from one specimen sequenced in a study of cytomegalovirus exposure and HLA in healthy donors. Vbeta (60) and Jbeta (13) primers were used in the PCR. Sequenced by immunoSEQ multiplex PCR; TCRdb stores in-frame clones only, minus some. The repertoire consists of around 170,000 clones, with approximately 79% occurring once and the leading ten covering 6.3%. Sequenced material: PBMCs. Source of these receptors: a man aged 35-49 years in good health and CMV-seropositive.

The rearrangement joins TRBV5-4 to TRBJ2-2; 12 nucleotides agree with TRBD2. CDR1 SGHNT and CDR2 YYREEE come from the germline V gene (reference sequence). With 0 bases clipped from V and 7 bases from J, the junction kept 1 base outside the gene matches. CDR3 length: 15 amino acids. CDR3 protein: CASSLGLAGVGELFF. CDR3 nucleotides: TGTGCCAGCAGCTTGGGACTAGCGGGGGTCGGGGAGCTGTTTTTT.

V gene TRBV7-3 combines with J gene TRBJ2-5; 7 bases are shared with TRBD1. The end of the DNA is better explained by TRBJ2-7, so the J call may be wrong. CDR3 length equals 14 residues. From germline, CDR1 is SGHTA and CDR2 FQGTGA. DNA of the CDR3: TGTGCCAGCAGCGCCCGACAGGGATCCGGCGAGCAGTACTTC. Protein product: CASSARQGSGEQYF.

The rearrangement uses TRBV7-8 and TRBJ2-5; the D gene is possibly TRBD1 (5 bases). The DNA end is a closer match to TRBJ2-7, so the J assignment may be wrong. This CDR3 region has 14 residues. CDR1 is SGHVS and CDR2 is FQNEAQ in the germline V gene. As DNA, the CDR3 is TGTGCCAGCAGCTTAGGGCACAGGTCCTACGAGCAGTACTTC. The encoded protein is CASSLGHRSYEQYF.

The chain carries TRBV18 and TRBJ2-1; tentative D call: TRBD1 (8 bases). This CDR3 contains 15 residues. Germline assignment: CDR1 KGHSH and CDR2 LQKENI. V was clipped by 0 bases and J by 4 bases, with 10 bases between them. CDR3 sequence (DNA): TGTGCCAGCTCACCACCACAGGGGGGGTACAATGAGCAGTTCTTC. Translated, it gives CASSPPQGGYNEQFF.

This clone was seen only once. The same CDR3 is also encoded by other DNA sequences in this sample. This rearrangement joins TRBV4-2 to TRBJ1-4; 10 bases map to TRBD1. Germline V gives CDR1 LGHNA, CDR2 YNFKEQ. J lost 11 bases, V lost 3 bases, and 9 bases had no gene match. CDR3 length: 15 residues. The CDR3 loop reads CASSQADRGREKLFF. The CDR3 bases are TGTGCCAGCAGCCAGGCAGACAGGGGGCGGGAGAAACTGTTTTTT.

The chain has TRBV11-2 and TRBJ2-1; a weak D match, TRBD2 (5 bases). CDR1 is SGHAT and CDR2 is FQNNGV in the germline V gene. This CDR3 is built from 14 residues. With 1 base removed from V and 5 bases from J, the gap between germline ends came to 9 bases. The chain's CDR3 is CASSLVRGNNEQFF. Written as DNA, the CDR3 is TGTGCCAGCAGCTTAGTCCGGGGAAACAATGAGCAGTTCTTC.

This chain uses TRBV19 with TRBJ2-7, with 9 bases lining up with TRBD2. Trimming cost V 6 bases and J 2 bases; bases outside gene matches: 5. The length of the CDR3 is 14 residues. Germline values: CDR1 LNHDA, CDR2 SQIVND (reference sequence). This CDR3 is CASSWAGGPYEQYF. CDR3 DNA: TGTGCCAGTAGCTGGGCGGGGGGGCCCTACGAGCAGTACTTC.

The CDR3 DNA reads as TGTGCCAGCAGTTACTGGCTAGCGGGGGCAGATACGCAGTATTTT. Encoded protein: CASSYWLAGADTQYF. V gene TRBV6-5 combines with J gene TRBJ2-3, with 10 positions matching TRBD2. The CDR3 has 15 amino acids. Germline CDR1 and CDR2: MNHEY and SVGAGI. With V trimmed by 1 base and J by 4 bases, 2 bases remained unmatched.

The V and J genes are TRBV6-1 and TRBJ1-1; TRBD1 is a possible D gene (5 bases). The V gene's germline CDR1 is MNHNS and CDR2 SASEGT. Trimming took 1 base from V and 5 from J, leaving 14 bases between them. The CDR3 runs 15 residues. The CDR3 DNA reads TGTGCCAGCAGTGAAGGAGGGGCGGGGAAAACTGAAGCTTTCTTT. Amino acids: CASSEGGAGKTEAFF.

CDR3 region: CASGTGIYEQYF. Written as DNA, the CDR3 is TGCGCCAGCGGGACAGGGATCTACGAGCAGTACTTC. The J gene is TRBJ2-5, the V gene TRBV5-1; 9 bases are a match to TRBD1. With the DNA end fitting TRBJ2-7 better, the J assignment may be wrong. Germline V gene sequence: CDR1 SGHRS, CDR2 YFSETQ. The CDR3 length is 12 residues.

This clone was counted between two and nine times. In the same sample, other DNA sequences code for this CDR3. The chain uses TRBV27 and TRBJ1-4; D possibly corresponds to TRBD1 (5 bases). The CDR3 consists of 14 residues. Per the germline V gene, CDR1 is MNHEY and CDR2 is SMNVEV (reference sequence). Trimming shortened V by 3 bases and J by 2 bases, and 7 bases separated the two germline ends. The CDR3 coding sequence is TGTGCCAGCAGTTTTGGGGGGACTAATGAAAAACTGTTTTTT. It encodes CASSFGGTNEKLFF. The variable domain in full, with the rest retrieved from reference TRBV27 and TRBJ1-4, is EAQVTQNPRYLITVTGKKLTVTCSQNMNHEYMSWYRQDPGLGLRQIYYSMNVEVTDKGDVPEGYKVSRKEKRNFPLILESPSPNQTSLYFCASSFGGTNEKLFFGSGTQLSVL.

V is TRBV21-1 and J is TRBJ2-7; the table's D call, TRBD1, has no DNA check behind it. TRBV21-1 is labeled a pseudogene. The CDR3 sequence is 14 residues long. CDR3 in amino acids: CASSKGQGRYEQYF. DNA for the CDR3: TGTGCCAGCAGCAAAGGACAGGGGAGATACGAGCAGTACTTC.

In DNA, the CDR3 is TGTGCCAGCAGCTTCGGACTAGCGGGGCCCTACGAGCAGTACTTC. Translation gives CASSFGLAGPYEQYF. This chain joins TRBV12-1 and TRBJ2-7; the table's TRBD2 call for D was not verified on the DNA. TRBV12-1 is classified as a pseudogene. The CDR3 totals 15 residues.

The CDR3 DNA reads TGCGCCAGCAGCTTGTCTCCAGGGGGCTCTGGAAACACCATATATTTT. Protein: CASSLSPGGSGNTIYF. This chain links TRBV5-1 with TRBJ1-3, with 7 positions matching TRBD1. This CDR3 is 16 amino acids long. Trimming took 1 base from V and 0 from J; bases not matched to a gene: 4. CDR1 and CDR2 (germline): SGHRS, YFSETQ.

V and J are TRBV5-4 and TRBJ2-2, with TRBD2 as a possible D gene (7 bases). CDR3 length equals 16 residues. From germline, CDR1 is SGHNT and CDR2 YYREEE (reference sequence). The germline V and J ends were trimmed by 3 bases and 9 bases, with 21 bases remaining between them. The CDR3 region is CASSWRRGGEIRELFF. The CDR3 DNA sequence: TGTGCCAGCAGCTGGAGAAGGGGGGGCGAAATCAGGGAGCTGTTTTTT.

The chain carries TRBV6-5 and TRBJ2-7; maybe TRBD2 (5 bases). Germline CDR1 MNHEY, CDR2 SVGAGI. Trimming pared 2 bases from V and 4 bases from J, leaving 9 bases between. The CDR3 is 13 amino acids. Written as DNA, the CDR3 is TGTGCCAGCAGTTACGCTAGCCGTTACGAGCAGTACTTC. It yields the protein CASSYASRYEQYF.

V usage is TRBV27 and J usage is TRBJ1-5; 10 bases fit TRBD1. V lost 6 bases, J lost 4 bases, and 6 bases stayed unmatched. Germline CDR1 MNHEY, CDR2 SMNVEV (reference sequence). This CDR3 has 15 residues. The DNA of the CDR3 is TGTGCCAGCAGACCGACAGGGGGCGGGAATCAGCCCCAGCATTTT. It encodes CASRPTGGGNQPQHF.

CDR3 sequence reads: CASSHPGQNFPTSGNTIYF. Written as DNA, the CDR3 is TGTGCCAGTAGCCACCCGGGACAGAATTTTCCGACATCTGGAAACACCATATATTTT. This sequence joins TRBV19 and TRBJ1-3; TRBD1 aligns across 7 bases. There are 19 residues in the CDR3. Germline trimming cut 6 bases from V and 1 base from J; bases unmatched to any gene: 18. CDR1 and CDR2 (germline): LNHDA, SQIVND (reference sequence).

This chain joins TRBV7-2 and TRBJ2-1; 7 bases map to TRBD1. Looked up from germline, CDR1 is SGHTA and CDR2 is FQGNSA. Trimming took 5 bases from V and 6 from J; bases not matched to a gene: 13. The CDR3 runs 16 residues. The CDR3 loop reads CASSREGWAGGNEQFF. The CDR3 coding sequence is TGTGCCAGCAGCAGAGAAGGGTGGGCAGGGGGCAATGAGCAGTTCTTC. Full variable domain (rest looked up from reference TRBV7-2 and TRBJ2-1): GAGVSQSPSNKVTEKGKDVELRCDPISGHTALYWYRQSLGQGLEFLIYFQGNSAPDKSGLPSDRFSAERTGGSVSTLTIQRTQQEDSAVYLCASSREGWAGGNEQFFGPGTRLTVL.

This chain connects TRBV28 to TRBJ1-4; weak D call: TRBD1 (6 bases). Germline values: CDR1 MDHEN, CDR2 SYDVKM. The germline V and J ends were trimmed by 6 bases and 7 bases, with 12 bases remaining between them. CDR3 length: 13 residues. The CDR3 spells CASRRTVVEKLFF. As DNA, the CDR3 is TGTGCCAGCAGACGGACAGTGGTTGAAAAACTGTTTTTT.

CDR3 region: CASSPPGTNRREQYF. The CDR3 DNA is TGTGCCAGCTCACCTCCCGGGACTAACAGGCGCGAGCAGTACTTC. The V gene is TRBV18, the J gene TRBJ2-7, with 7 bases matching TRBD2. After removal of 3 bases from V and 6 bases from J, the junction contained 11 bases not matched to a gene. Germline-derived CDR1 and CDR2 are KGHSH and LQKENI. This CDR3 is built from 15 residues.

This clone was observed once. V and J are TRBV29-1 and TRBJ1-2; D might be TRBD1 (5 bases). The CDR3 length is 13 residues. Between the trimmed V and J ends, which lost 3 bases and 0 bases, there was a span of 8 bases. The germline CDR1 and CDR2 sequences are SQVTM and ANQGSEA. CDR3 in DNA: TGCAGCGTTGAGGTGACAGCTAACTATGGCTACACCTTC. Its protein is CSVEVTANYGYTF.

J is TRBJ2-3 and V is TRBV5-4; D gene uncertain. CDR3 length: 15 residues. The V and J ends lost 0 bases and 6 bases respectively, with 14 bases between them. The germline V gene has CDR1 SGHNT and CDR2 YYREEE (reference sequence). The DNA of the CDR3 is TGTGCCAGCAGCTTGGCCCCTCTAGTTAGTGATACGCAGTATTTT. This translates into CASSLAPLVSDTQYF.

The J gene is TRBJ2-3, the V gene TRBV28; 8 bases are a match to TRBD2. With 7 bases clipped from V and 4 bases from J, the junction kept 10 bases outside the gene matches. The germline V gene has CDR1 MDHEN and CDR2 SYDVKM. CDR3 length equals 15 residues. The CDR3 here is CASTPPGLGSDTQYF. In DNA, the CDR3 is TGTGCCAGCACCCCACCGGGACTAGGTTCAGATACGCAGTATTTT.

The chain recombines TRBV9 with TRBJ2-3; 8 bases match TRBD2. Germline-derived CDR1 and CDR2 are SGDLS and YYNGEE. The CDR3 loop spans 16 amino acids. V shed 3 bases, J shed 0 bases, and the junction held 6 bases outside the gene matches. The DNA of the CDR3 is TGTGCCAGCAGCGGCTCTAGCGGGTCTAGCACAGATACGCAGTATTTT. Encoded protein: CASSGSSGSSTDTQYF. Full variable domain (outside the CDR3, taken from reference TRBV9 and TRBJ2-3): DSGVTQTPKHLITATGQRVTLRCSPRSGDLSVYWYQQSLDQGLQFLIQYYNGEERAKGNILERFSAQQFPDLHSELNLSSLELGDSALYFCASSGSSGSSTDTQYFGPGTRLTVL.